This T cell receptor (beta chain) emerged from a study of cytomegalovirus exposure and HLA in healthy donors. Amplification used 60 Vbeta primers and 13 Jbeta primers. Profiled with immunoSEQ multiplex PCR; TCRdb holds only in-frame clones, not every one. The data contain around 170,000 clones, roughly 80% of them singletons. Trimming pared 3 bases from V and 4 bases from J, leaving 24 bases between. CDR3 length: 18 residues. CDR1 is MNHEY and CDR2 is SMNVEV in the germline V gene (reference sequence). This clone turned up a few times. The source is a man aged 35 to 55 in good health and CMV-seropositive. The gene calls are TRBV27 and TRBJ2-5; possibly TRBD1 for D (7 bases). The material sequenced was PBMCs. The CDR3 region has the DNA TGTGCCAGCAGTTTGAGTAAGACAGGGAGGTTGTTGGGAGAGACCCAGTACTTC. It yields the protein CASSLSKTGRLLGETQYF.